This T cell receptor beta chain was retrieved from a study of cytomegalovirus exposure and HLA in healthy donors. Deletions cut 2 bases from V and 0 bases from J, with 8 bases between. Germline-derived CDR1 and CDR2 are MGHRA and YSYEKL. This CDR3 spans 15 amino acids. Notes on the study in general: The study listed 150 to 200 cytomegalovirus-associated TCR beta chains.

Amplification used 60 Vbeta primers and 13 Jbeta primers. Measured with immunoSEQ multiplex PCR; TCRdb has only the in-frame clones, and not every one. Its table records 90,000 to 120,000 clones. Of note for this clone: What it binds is unknown.

This receptor was taken from a man aged 50 to 60 in good health and CMV-seronegative. Source material: PBMCs. The genes are TRBV4-1 and TRBJ1-5; D not resolved. CDR3 sequence: CASSQRQDSNQPQHF. Written as DNA, the CDR3 is TGCGCCAGCAGCCAACGGCAGGATAGCAATCAGCCCCAGCATTTT.